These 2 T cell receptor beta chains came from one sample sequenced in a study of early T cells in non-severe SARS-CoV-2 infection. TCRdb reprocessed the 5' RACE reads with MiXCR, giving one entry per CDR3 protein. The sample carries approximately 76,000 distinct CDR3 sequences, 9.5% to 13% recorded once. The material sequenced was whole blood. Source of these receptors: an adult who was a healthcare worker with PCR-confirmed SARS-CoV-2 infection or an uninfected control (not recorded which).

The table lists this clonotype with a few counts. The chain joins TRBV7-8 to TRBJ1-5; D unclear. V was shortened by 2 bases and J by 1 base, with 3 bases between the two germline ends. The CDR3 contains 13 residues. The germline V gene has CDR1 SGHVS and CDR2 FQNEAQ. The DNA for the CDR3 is TGTGCCAGCAGCTTAATGAGCAATCAGCCCCAGCATTTT. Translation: CASSLMSNQPQHF. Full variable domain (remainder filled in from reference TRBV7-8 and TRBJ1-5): GAGVSQSPRYKVAKRGQDVALRCDPISGHVSLFWYQQALGQGPEFLTYFQNEAQLDKSGLPSDRFFAERPEGSVSTLKIQRTQQEDSAVYLCASSLMSNQPQHFGDGTRLSIL.

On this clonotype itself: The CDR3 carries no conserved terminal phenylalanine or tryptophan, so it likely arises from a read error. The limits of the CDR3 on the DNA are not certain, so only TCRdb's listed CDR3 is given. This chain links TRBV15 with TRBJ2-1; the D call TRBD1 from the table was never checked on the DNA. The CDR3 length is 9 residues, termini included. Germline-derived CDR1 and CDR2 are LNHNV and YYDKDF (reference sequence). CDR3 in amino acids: CATSSPGPL.